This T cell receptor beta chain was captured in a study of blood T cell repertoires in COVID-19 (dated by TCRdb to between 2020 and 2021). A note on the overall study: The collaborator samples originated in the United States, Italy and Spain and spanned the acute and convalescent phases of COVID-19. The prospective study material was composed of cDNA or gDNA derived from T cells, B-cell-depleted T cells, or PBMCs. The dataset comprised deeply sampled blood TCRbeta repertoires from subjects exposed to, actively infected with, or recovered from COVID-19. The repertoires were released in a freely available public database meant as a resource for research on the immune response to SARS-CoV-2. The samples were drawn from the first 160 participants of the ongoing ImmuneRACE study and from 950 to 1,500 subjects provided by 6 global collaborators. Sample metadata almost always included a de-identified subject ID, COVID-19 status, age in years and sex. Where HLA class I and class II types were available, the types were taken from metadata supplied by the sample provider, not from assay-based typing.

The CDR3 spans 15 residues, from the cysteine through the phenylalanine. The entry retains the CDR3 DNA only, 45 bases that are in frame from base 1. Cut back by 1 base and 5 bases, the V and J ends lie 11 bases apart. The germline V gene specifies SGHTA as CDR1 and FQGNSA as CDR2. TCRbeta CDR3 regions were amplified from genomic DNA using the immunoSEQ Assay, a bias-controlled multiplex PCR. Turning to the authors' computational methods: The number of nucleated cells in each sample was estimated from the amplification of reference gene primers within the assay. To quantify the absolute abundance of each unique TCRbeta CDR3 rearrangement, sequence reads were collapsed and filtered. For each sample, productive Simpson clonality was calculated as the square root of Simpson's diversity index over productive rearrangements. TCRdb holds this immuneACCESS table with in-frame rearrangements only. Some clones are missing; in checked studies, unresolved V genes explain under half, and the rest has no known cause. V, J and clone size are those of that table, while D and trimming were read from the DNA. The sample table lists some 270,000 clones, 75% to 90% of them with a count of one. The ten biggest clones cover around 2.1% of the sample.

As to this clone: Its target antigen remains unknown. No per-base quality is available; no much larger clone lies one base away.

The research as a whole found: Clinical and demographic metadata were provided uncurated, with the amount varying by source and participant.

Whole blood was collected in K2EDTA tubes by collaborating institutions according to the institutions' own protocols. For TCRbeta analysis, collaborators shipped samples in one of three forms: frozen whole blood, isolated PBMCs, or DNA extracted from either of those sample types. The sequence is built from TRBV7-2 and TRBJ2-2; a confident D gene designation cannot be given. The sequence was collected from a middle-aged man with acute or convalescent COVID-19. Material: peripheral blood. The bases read TGTGCCAGCAGCTTAGTCCTTGGGCTTACCGGGGAGCTGTTTTTT. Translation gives CASSLVLGLTGELFF.